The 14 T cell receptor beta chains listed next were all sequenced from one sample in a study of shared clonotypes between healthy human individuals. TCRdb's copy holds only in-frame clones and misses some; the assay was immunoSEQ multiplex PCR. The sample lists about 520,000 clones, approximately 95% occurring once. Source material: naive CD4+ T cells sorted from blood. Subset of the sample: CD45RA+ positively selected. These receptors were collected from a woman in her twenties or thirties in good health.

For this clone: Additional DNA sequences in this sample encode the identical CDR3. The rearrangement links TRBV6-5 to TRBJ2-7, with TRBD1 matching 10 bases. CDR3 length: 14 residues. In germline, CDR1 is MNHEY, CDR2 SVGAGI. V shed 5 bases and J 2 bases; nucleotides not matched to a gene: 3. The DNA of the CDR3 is TGTGCCAGCAGTCGGGGACAGGGGACCTACGAGCAGTACTTC. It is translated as CASSRGQGTYEQYF.

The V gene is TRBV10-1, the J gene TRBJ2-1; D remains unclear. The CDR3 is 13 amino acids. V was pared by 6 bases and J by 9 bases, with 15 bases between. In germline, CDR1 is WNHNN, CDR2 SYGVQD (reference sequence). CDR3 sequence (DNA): TGCGCCAGCAGCCCCCCTATGGCCGTTGAGCAGTTCTTC. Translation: CASSPPMAVEQFF.

Written as DNA, the CDR3 is TGTGCCAGCAGTTTGGGACAGGGGAATAGCAATCAGCCCCAGCATTTT. Its protein product is CASSLGQGNSNQPQHF. This chain uses TRBV28 with TRBJ1-5, with 10 bases aligning to TRBD1. Germline-derived CDR1 and CDR2 are MDHEN and SYDVKM. The trim removed 3 bases at V and 0 bases at J, leaving 2 bases unmatched. This CDR3 is 16 amino acids long. The full variable domain, in which reference TRBV28 and TRBJ1-5 provide the parts outside the CDR3, is DVKVTQSSRYLVKRTGEKVFLECVQDMDHENMFWYRQDPGLGLRLIYFSYDVKMKEKGDIPEGYSVSREKKERFSLILESASTNQTSMYLCASSLGQGNSNQPQHFGDGTRLSIL.

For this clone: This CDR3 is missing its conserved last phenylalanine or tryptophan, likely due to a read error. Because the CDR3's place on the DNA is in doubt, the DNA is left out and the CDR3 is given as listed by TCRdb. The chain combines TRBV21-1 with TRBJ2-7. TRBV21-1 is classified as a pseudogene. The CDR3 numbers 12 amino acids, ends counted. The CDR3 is CASSRVHTAIDS.

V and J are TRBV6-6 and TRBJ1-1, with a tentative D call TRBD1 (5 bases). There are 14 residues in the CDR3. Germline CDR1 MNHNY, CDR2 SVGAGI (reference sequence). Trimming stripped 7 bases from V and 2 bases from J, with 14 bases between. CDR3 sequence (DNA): TGTGCCAGCAATGGGGGGAACCCCAACACTGAAGCTTTCTTT. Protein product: CASNGGNPNTEAFF.

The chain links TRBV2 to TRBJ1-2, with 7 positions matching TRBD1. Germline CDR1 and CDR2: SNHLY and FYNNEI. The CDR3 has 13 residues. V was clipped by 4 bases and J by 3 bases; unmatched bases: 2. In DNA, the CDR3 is TGTGCCAGCAGTGGTGGACAGGACTATGGCTACACCTTC. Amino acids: CASSGGQDYGYTF.

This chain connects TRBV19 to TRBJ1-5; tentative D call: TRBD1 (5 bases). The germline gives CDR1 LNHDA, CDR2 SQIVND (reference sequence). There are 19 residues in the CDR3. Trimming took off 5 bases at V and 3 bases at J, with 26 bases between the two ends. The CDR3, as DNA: TGTGCCAGTAGTCCCCCCCAGGGAGGCCCAGGAAGTATCAATCAGCCCCAGCATTTT. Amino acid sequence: CASSPPQGGPGSINQPQHF. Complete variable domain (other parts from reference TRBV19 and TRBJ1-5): DGGITQSPKYLFRKEGQNVTLSCEQNLNHDAMYWYRQDPGQGLRLIYYSQIVNDFQKGDIAEGYSVSREKKESFPLTVTSAQKNPTAFYLCASSPPQGGPGSINQPQHFGDGTRLSIL.

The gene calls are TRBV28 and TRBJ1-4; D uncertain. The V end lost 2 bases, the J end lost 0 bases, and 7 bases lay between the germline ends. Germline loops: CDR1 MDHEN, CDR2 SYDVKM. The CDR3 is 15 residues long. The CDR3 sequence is CASSLRRSTNEKLFF. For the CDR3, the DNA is TGTGCCAGCAGTTTACGGCGATCAACTAATGAAAAACTGTTTTTT.

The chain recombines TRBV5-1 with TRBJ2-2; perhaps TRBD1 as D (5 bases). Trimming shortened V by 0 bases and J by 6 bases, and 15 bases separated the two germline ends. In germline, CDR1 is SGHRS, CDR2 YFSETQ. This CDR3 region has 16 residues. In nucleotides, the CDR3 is TGCGCCAGCAGCTTGGTAGAGGTAGGGGCGGCCGGGGAGCTGTTTTTT. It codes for CASSLVEVGAAGELFF.

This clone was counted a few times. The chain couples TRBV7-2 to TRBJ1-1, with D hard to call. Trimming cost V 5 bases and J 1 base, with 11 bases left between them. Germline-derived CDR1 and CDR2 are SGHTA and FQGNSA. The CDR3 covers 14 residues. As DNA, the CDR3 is TGTGCCAGCAGCAGGCTCATGTGGAACACTGAAGCTTTCTTT. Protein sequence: CASSRLMWNTEAFF.

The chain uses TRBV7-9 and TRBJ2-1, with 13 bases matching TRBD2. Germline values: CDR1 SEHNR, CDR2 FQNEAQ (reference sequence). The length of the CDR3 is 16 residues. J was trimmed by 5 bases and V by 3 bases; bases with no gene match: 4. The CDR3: CASSFGLAGAHNEQFF. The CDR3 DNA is TGTGCCAGCAGCTTCGGACTAGCGGGAGCCCACAATGAGCAGTTCTTC.

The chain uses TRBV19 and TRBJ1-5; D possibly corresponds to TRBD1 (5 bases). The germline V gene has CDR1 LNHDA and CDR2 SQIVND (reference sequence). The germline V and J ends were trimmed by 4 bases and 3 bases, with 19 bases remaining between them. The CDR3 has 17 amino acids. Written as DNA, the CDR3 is TGTGCCAGTAGTAGTGATATAGCGTTGGGACTCAATCAGCCCCAGCATTTT. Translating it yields CASSSDIALGLNQPQHF.

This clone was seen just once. The CDR3 region has the DNA TGTGCCAGTAGTATAGGGACAGCGTCAAGCTCTGGAAACACCATATATTTT. Residues: CASSIGTASSSGNTIYF. This chain connects TRBV19 to TRBJ1-3; TRBD1 is a possible D gene (6 bases). Germline assignment: CDR1 LNHDA and CDR2 SQIVND (reference sequence). The CDR3 is 17 amino acids. Trimming took 1 base from V and 0 from J, leaving 13 bases between them.

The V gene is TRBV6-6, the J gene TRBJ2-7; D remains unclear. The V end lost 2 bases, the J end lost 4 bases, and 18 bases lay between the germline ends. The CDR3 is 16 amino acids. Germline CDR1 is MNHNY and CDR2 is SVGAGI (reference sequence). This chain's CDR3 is CASSYRTRTLKYEQYF. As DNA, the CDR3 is TGTGCCAGCAGTTACCGCACTCGGACCTTAAAGTACGAGCAGTACTTC.